One sample yielded the 29 T cell receptor beta chains listed below, sequenced in a study of shared clonotypes between healthy human individuals. Clones were read by immunoSEQ multiplex PCR, and TCRdb kept only the in-frame ones, dropping some. Counted here are under 2.5 million clones, under 95% occurring once; the ten biggest clones make up 0.3% to 0.45%. Sequenced: naive CD4+ T cells from PBMCs. As to subset: CD45RA+ positively selected. These TCRs come from a man aged 18 to 30 in good health. Some clones in this sample may be carry-over from other donors' samples.

This chain links TRBV9 with TRBJ2-2; D uncertain. This CDR3 comprises 12 residues. CDR1 and CDR2 from the germline V gene are SGDLS and YYNGEE. The germline V and J ends were trimmed by 4 bases and 6 bases, with 7 bases remaining between them. CDR3 amino acids: CASSPPAGELFF. Written as DNA, the CDR3 is TGTGCCAGCAGCCCCCCCGCCGGGGAGCTGTTTTTT.

Only a few counts were recorded for this clone. The gene calls are TRBV4-1 and TRBJ1-1; the D gene is possibly TRBD1 (5 bases). CDR3 size: 14 residues. The germline gives CDR1 MGHRA, CDR2 YSYEKL. Trimming removed 1 base from V and 1 base from J, with 7 bases in between. The CDR3 nucleotides read TGCGCCAGCAGCCAAGGACAGACGAACACTGAAGCTTTCTTT. It is translated as CASSQGQTNTEAFF.

The gene calls are TRBV28 and TRBJ2-7; D perhaps matches TRBD2 (5 bases). Trimming took off 6 bases at V and 3 bases at J, with 18 bases between the two ends. This CDR3 contains 15 residues. Per germline, CDR1 MDHEN and CDR2 SYDVKM. CDR3 residues: CASRAEELGFYEQYF. In DNA form, the CDR3 reads TGTGCCAGCAGAGCCGAAGAACTAGGATTCTACGAGCAGTACTTC.

This chain connects TRBV29-1 to TRBJ2-3, with unresolved D. The CDR3 length is 11 residues. Germline CDR1 is SQVTM and CDR2 is ANQGSEA. V was pared by 2 bases and J by 4 bases, with 4 bases between. For the CDR3, the DNA is TGCAGCGTTGAAATAGCAGATACGCAGTATTTT. Translated: CSVEIADTQYF.

The chain links TRBV20-1 to TRBJ2-5; D is unresolved. Germline values: CDR1 DFQATT, CDR2 SNEGSKA (reference sequence). V lost 6 bases and J 8 bases, leaving 13 bases between the germline ends. This CDR3 has 11 amino acids. Here the CDR3 reads CSALRTETQYF. The CDR3 nucleotides read TGCAGTGCCCTGAGAACGGAAACCCAGTACTTC.

The chain recombines TRBV28 with TRBJ2-5; TRBD2 matches 7 bases. The J call may be incorrect, as the DNA end agrees better with TRBJ2-7. The germline CDR1 and CDR2 sequences are MDHEN and SYDVKM. The CDR3 is 14 residues long. In nucleotides, the CDR3 is TGTGCCAGCAGCCTAAGCGGGAATCGCTACGAGCAGTACTTC. This codes for CASSLSGNRYEQYF.

The rearrangement joins TRBV7-3 to TRBJ2-1; the match to TRBD1 covers 11 bases. The CDR3 runs to 15 residues. Germline-derived CDR1 and CDR2 are SGHTA and FQGTGA. V was pared by 3 bases and J by 5 bases, with 3 bases of the junction left unmatched. The CDR3, as DNA: TGTGCCAGCAGCTTGGGACAGGGGGATAACAATGAGCAGTTCTTC. Protein sequence: CASSLGQGDNNEQFF. Combining the CDR3 with reference TRBV7-3 and TRBJ2-1 gives the whole variable domain GAGVSQTPSNKVTEKGKYVELRCDPISGHTALYWYRQSLGQGPEFLIYFQGTGAADDSGLPNDRFFAVRPEGSVSTLKIQRTERGDSAVYLCASSLGQGDNNEQFFGPGTRLTVL.

The genes are TRBV27 and TRBJ1-2; D is perhaps TRBD1 (5 bases). Germline V lookup: CDR1 MNHEY, CDR2 SMNVEV (reference sequence). V lost 7 bases and J lost 8, with 20 bases in between. The CDR3 contains 14 residues. CDR3 in amino acids: CASKMKDGTLGYTF. CDR3 DNA: TGTGCCAGCAAAATGAAGGACGGGACCTTGGGCTACACCTTC.

This chain joins TRBV7-2 and TRBJ2-7; D possibly corresponds to TRBD2 (6 bases). Germline V gene sequence: CDR1 SGHTA, CDR2 FQGNSA. V gave up 4 bases and J gave up 2 bases, with 15 bases separating them. The CDR3 is 15 amino acids. The CDR3 DNA reads TGTGCCAGCAGCTCCCATGGGACTGGAACCTACGAGCAGTACTTC. Translation: CASSSHGTGTYEQYF.

The rearrangement links TRBV7-9 to TRBJ2-3; a possible D gene is TRBD1 (6 bases). There are 15 residues in the CDR3. The V end lost 1 base, the J end lost 3 bases, and 11 bases lay between the germline ends. Germline V gene data show CDR1 as SEHNR and CDR2 as FQNEAQ (reference sequence). In DNA, the CDR3 is TGTGCCAGCAGCTTAGAGGGGGACCAAACAGATACGCAGTATTTT. Its protein product is CASSLEGDQTDTQYF.

The genes are TRBV7-9 and TRBJ2-7; D possibly matches TRBD1 or TRBD2 (5 bases each). The V and J ends lost 4 bases and 0 bases respectively, with 19 bases between them. CDR1 SEHNR and CDR2 FQNEAQ come from the germline V gene (reference sequence). This CDR3 contains 17 residues. The CDR3 DNA is TGTGCCAGCAGCTCGCGAACCGGGACGGTGAGCTCCTACGAGCAGTACTTC. Its protein is CASSSRTGTVSSYEQYF.

The V and J genes are TRBV7-2 and TRBJ2-1, with D perhaps being TRBD1 or TRBD2 (5 bases each). V lost 4 bases and J 6 bases, leaving 16 bases between the germline ends. The CDR3 spans 15 residues. Germline V CDR1 and CDR2: SGHTA, FQGNSA. This CDR3 is CASSSPLGVGNEQFF. Written as DNA, the CDR3 is TGTGCCAGCAGCTCGCCCTTGGGGGTAGGCAATGAGCAGTTCTTC.

The chain employs TRBV25-1 and TRBJ2-1; D not resolved. The CDR3 runs to 13 residues. Germline CDR1 reads MGHDK; CDR2 reads SYGVNS. V lost 5 bases, J lost 6 bases, and 11 bases lay in between. CDR3 coding DNA: TGTGCCAGCAGTTTCGAGGCTTTCAATGAGCAGTTCTTC. Its protein is CASSFEAFNEQFF.

The chain carries TRBV7-2 and TRBJ2-7; 7 nucleotides align to TRBD2. Per germline, CDR1 SGHTA and CDR2 FQGNSA. V gave up 0 bases and J gave up 6 bases; unmatched junction bases: 17. The CDR3 totals 18 residues. The CDR3 sequence is CASSLADYPTGGSREQYF. Here the CDR3 DNA reads TGTGCCAGCAGCTTAGCGGATTATCCAACGGGAGGATCCCGCGAGCAGTACTTC.

To note about this clone: The junction departs from germline at one end; a sequencing error may be responsible. Other DNA variants within this sample encode the same CDR3. The chain combines TRBV28 with TRBJ2-3; no clear D. This CDR3 is built from 12 residues. The germline V gene has CDR1 MDHEN and CDR2 SYDVKM. The CDR3, as DNA: TGTGCCAGCAGTTCGGGCACGGATACGCAGTATTTT. This gives the protein CASSSGTDTQYF.

The V and J genes are TRBV19 and TRBJ1-1; 8 bases line up with TRBD1. Germline V lookup: CDR1 LNHDA, CDR2 SQIVND (reference sequence). With V trimmed by 7 bases and J by 5 bases, 15 bases remained unmatched. The CDR3 extends over 16 amino acids. The CDR3 loop reads CASNYGAGGVGTEAFF. CDR3 nucleotides: TGTGCCAGTAATTACGGGGCAGGGGGCGTTGGAACTGAAGCTTTCTTT.

A word on this clone: This specimen includes other DNA sequences encoding the same CDR3. CDR3 bases: TGTGCCAGCTCACCGTCGAGCGGGACGTACGAGCAGTACTTC. Translation gives CASSPSSGTYEQYF. The genes are TRBV18 and TRBJ2-7; 7 positions match TRBD2. There are 14 residues in the CDR3. V shed 3 bases and J 4 bases; nucleotides not matched to a gene: 6. Germline CDR1 KGHSH, CDR2 LQKENI.

The chain has TRBV27 and TRBJ2-5, with 9 bases fitting TRBD1. Looked up from germline, CDR1 is MNHEY and CDR2 is SMNVEV (reference sequence). The V and J ends lost 5 bases and 6 bases, in that order; junction bases with no gene match: 7. The CDR3 covers 14 residues. The CDR3: CASSPYRGPKTQYF. The CDR3 bases are TGTGCCAGCAGTCCCTACAGGGGGCCGAAGACCCAGTACTTC.

V and J are TRBV15 and TRBJ2-5, with 11 bases identical to TRBD2. This CDR3 is 15 amino acids long. CDR1 is LNHNV and CDR2 is YYDKDF in the germline V gene (reference sequence). Germline trimming cut 2 bases from V and 4 bases from J; bases unmatched to any gene: 3. CDR3 amino acids: CATSRTSGRSETQYF. The CDR3 bases are TGTGCCACCAGCAGAACTAGCGGGAGATCAGAGACCCAGTACTTC. Full variable domain (missing parts from reference TRBV15 and TRBJ2-5): DAMVIQNPRYQVTQFGKPVTLSCSQTLNHNVMYWYQQKSSQAPKLLFHYYDKDFNNEADTPDNFQSRRPNTSFCFLDIRSPGLGDTAMYLCATSRTSGRSETQYFGPGTRLLVL.

This chain joins TRBV4-2 and TRBJ1-2, with unresolved D. The V end lost 0 bases, the J end lost 13 bases, and 12 bases lay between the germline ends. The CDR3 totals 12 residues. Germline V CDR1 and CDR2: LGHNA, YNFKEQ. CDR3 amino acids: CASSQDERACTF. The CDR3 DNA is TGTGCCAGCAGCCAAGATGAAAGGGCCTGCACCTTC.

The chain is built from TRBV27 and TRBJ1-5; D remains unclear. CDR1 is MNHEY and CDR2 is SMNVEV in the germline V gene (reference sequence). V was clipped by 4 bases and J by 3 bases, with 10 bases between them. This CDR3 contains 14 residues. The CDR3 loop reads CASSSLSPNQPQHF. The CDR3 DNA is TGTGCCAGCAGTTCTCTGTCCCCCAATCAGCCCCAGCATTTT.

The chain combines TRBV6-5 with TRBJ2-7; D gene unclear. In germline, CDR1 is MNHEY, CDR2 SVGAGI. V was pared by 7 bases and J by 1 base, with 14 bases between. The CDR3 loop spans 14 amino acids. Here the CDR3 reads CASIWGTDSYEQYF. In DNA, the CDR3 is TGTGCCAGCATCTGGGGTACAGATTCCTACGAGCAGTACTTC.

This clone came up once. This chain links TRBV28 with TRBJ1-3, with TRBD1 as a possible D gene (5 bases). The CDR3 runs 18 residues. Germline-derived CDR1 and CDR2 are MDHEN and SYDVKM. Trimming shortened V by 4 bases and J by 0 bases, and 19 bases separated the two germline ends. CDR3 sequence reads: CASSSGMWYSTSGNTIYF. CDR3 in DNA: TGTGCCAGCAGTTCAGGGATGTGGTACAGTACCTCTGGAAACACCATATATTTT.

This chain connects TRBV5-6 to TRBJ2-3; 8 bases are a match to TRBD1. The CDR3 covers 16 residues. V was pared by 5 bases and J by 0 bases, with 8 bases of the junction left unmatched. In germline, CDR1 is SGHDT, CDR2 YYEEEE. CDR3 DNA: TGTGCCAGCAGTTTTGGGACAGGACTTAGCACAGATACGCAGTATTTT. Protein sequence: CASSFGTGLSTDTQYF. Filled out from reference TRBV5-6 and TRBJ2-3, the complete variable domain reads DAGVTQSPTHLIKTRGQQVTLRCSPKSGHDTVSWYQQALGQGPQFIFQYYEEEERQRGNFPDRFSGHQFPNYSSELNVNALLLGDSALYLCASSFGTGLSTDTQYFGPGTRLTVL.

The CDR3 sequence: CASSEGWRGDTGELFF. DNA for the CDR3: TGTGCCAGCAGTGAAGGGTGGAGGGGAGACACCGGGGAGCTGTTTTTT. The J gene is TRBJ2-2, the V gene TRBV2, with D maybe TRBD2 (6 bases). The CDR3 spans 16 residues. The V gene's germline CDR1 is SNHLY and CDR2 FYNNEI. Trimming left V 1 base short and J 3 bases short, with 12 bases between. The complete variable domain, with remaining parts taken from reference TRBV2 and TRBJ2-2, reads EPEVTQTPSHQVTQMGQEVILRCVPISNHLYFYWYRQILGQKVEFLVSFYNNEISEKSEIFDDQFSVERPDGSNFTLKIRSTKLEDSAMYFCASSEGWRGDTGELFFGEGSRLTVL.

The chain carries TRBV7-2 and TRBJ2-7; D may be TRBD1 (6 bases). The CDR3 spans 15 residues. CDR1 and CDR2 from the germline V gene are SGHTA and FQGNSA. V was trimmed by 2 bases and J by 0 bases, leaving 11 bases between them. In nucleotides, the CDR3 is TGTGCCAGCAGCTTAATCCGACAGGCCTCCTACGAGCAGTACTTC. Translation: CASSLIRQASYEQYF. Filled out from reference TRBV7-2 and TRBJ2-7, the complete variable domain reads GAGVSQSPSNKVTEKGKDVELRCDPISGHTALYWYRQSLGQGLEFLIYFQGNSAPDKSGLPSDRFSAERTGGSVSTLTIQRTQQEDSAVYLCASSLIRQASYEQYFGPGTRLTVT.

As to this clone: The same CDR3 also results from other DNA sequences found in this sample. The chain joins TRBV7-6 to TRBJ2-5; D gene unclear. The CDR3 spans 12 residues. Trimming stripped 0 bases from V and 4 bases from J, with 3 bases between. Germline-derived CDR1 and CDR2 are SGHVS and FNYEAQ. Written as DNA, the CDR3 is TGTGCCAGCAGCTTAGCATTAGAGACCCAGTACTTC. Encoded protein: CASSLALETQYF.

In its sample, this clone was seen a few times. The CDR3 DNA reads TGTGCCAGCAGCCGGGGGGTGGTTCGGACATCCCAGTACTTC. Translation: CASSRGVVRTSQYF. The V call is TRBV7-9, the J call TRBJ2-5; 7 bases line up with TRBD2. This CDR3 contains 14 residues. Per germline, CDR1 SEHNR and CDR2 FQNEAQ (reference sequence). V was pared by 5 bases and J by 9 bases, with 12 bases of the junction left unmatched.

The table lists this clone with a count of one. V gene TRBV14 combines with J gene TRBJ2-7; 7 bases map to TRBD2. The length of the CDR3 is 17 residues. CDR1 SGHDN and CDR2 FVKESK come from the germline V gene. After removal of 5 bases from V and 4 bases from J, the junction contained 17 bases not matched to a gene. CDR3 loop: CASSTKSGTVLGYEQYF. CDR3 DNA sequence: TGTGCCAGCAGCACAAAAAGCGGGACGGTCCTGGGATACGAGCAGTACTTC.